A selection of T cell receptor beta chains follows, all from one sample in a study of T cells in Graves' hyperthyroidism and ophthalmopathy. Each CDR3 protein gets one entry after TCRdb re-called the multiplex PCR reads with MiXCR. The sample records more than 500,000 distinct CDR3 sequences, about 15% being singletons. Sequencing used blood. The receptors derive from a woman aged 40 to 55 with Graves' ophthalmopathy. Each CDR3 is given without its conserved first and last residue.

v_gene | CDR3aa
TRBV27 | ASSLRLHTEAF
TRBV15 | ATSAYQGEPQH
TRBV19 | ASSIGTGLAGVDFDFYEQY
TRBV20-1 | SAPRQGSSTDTQY
TRBV14 | ASSREGRNQY
TRBV30 | AWSVWGSYEQY
TRBV7-9 | ASSISPQSTEAF
TRBV9 | ASSAGGPYGYT
TRBV19 | ASSDMGVANTEAF
TRBV6-1 | ASSRASGETQY
TRBV2 | ASRAGVEQY
TRBV6-1 | ASGPGLAGGYGELF
TRBV11-2 | ASSFISDEQY
TRBV7-2 | ASTSTSPYEQY
TRBV10-3 | AISEQVRGEQY
TRBV28 | ASSLRDSGGALYEQY
TRBV12-3/TRBV12-4 | ASSSGTSGRAGSETQY
TRBV12-3/TRBV12-4 | ASSPPGLHRYGYT
TRBV11-2 | ASSLNFRVYEQY
TRBV12-3/TRBV12-4 | ASSSHADLSYEQY
TRBV10-1 | ASSESTSGSQETQY
TRBV6-5 | ASSSLARGGSSYEQY
TRBV15 | ATSRLGHEQY
TRBV28 | ASRLDTPAAQY
TRBV11-2 | ASSLESGADGQPQH
TRBV6-5 | ASSSPGQGGYGYT
TRBV18 | ASSPPQETKQY
TRBV6-1 | ASSEVQLSNYGYT
TRBV10-3 | AISGTGLNTEAF
TRBV28 | ASSTPGQVVANTGELF
TRBV2 | ASSAGLAGGTYEQY
TRBV27 | ASSFRGRTEAF
TRBV28 | ASSSSAPGRYGYT
TRBV30 | AWSEGRGDEQY
TRBV6-5 | ASSYARSGRVGEQY
TRBV7-3 | ASSLVRASHTEAF
TRBV18 | ASLAGTSGRALETQY
TRBV29-1 | SAKPGLNTEAF
TRBV20-1 | SGTRVAEGEQY
TRBV20-1 | SAKTGAWRYEQY
TRBV20-1 | SAREAGFGVGQPQH
TRBV2 | AREGNHRANTEAF
TRBV6-5 | ASSYGGQDYGYT
TRBV25-1 | ASRGQYNSPLH
TRBV12-3/TRBV12-4 | ASSLAFGLAAY